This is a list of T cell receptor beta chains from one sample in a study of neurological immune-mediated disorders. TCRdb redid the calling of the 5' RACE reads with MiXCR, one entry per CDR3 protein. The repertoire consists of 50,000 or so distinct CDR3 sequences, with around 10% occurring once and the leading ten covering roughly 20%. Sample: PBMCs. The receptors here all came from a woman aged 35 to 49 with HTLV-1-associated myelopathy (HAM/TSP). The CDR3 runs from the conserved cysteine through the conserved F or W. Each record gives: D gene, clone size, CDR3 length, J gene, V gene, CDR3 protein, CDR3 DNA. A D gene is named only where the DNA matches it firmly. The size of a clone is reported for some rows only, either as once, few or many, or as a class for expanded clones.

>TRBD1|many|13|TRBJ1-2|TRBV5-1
CASSLETGGGYTF
TGCGCCAGCAGCTTGGAGACAGGGGGTGGCTACACCTTC
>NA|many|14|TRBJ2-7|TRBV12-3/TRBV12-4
CASSPPVLSYEQYF
TGTGCCAGCAGTCCCCCGGTGCTATCCTACGAGCAGTACTTC
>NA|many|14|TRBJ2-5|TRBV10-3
CAIRRGSGLETQYF
TGTGCCATCCGACGGGGGAGCGGGTTGGAGACCCAGTACTTC
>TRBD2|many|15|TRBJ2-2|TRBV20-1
CSASTSGGAGRELFF
TGCAGTGCTTCCACTAGCGGGGGGGCCGGTCGGGAGCTGTTTTTT
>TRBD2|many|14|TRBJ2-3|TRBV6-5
CASRPGTSKDTQYF
TGTGCCAGCAGACCCGGGACTAGTAAAGATACGCAGTATTTT
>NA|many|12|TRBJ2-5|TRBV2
CASSMQGETQYF
TGTGCCAGCAGTATGCAGGGGGAGACCCAGTACTTC
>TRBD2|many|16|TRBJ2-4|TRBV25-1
CASSESPSGGKNIQYF
TGTGCCAGCAGTGAATCCCCTAGCGGGGGCAAAAACATTCAGTACTTC
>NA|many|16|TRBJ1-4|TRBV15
CATSRDRDGSNEKLFF
TGTGCCACCAGCAGAGATCGTGACGGGAGTAATGAAAAACTGTTTTTT
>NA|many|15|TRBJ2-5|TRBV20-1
CSALGERGSRETQYF
TGCAGTGCGCTAGGGGAGAGGGGGAGCAGGGAGACCCAGTACTTC
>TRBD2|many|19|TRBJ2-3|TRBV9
CASSPRGTSGGLYTDTQYF
TGTGCCAGCAGCCCGAGGGGGACTAGCGGGGGGCTATACACAGATACGCAGTATTTT
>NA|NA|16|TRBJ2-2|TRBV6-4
CASSEQVPLNTGELFF
TGTGCCAGCAGTGAACAGGTCCCACTTAACACCGGGGAGCTGTTTTTT
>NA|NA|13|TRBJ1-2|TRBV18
CASSTAWGYGYTF
TGTGCCAGCTCAACCGCATGGGGGTATGGCTACACCTTC
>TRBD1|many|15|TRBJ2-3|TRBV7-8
CASSPGQGVTDTQYF
TGTGCCAGCAGCCCAGGACAGGGGGTCACAGATACGCAGTATTTT
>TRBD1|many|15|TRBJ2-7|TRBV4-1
CASSQKGAISYEQYF
TGCGCCAGCAGCCAAAAGGGGGCGATATCCTACGAGCAGTACTTC
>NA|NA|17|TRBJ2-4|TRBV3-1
CASSQSSVGASKNIQYF
TGTGCCAGCAGCCAATCGAGCGTCGGGGCGTCCAAAAACATTCAGTACTTC